This T cell receptor (beta chain) derives from a study of post-analysis software for immune sequencing data. Study-wide background: Secondary progressive, relapsing-remitting and progressive-relapsing multiple sclerosis were among the included disease courses. Study-wide results and caveats: Five TRBV segments occurring more often in patients than controls included TRBV5-6, TRBV5-1 and TRBV20-1. The F measure placed samples prepared in the same batch into strongly shared clusters. When compared against controls, multiple sclerosis patients showed significantly lower normalized Chao1 diversity.

In the case of this clonotype: The antigen is unknown.

This CDR3 is built from 13 residues. Germline lookup yields CDR1 SQVTM and CDR2 ANQGSEA. The V gene lost 0 bases and the J gene lost 1 base, with 3 bases spanning the gap. Incorporated into the TCR beta cDNA libraries were unique molecular identifiers, which served to reduce PCR and sequencing biases. Between about 0.85 and 10 million T cells gave rise to about 450,000 cDNA molecules. TCRdb re-called the PCR reads through MiXCR, storing one row per CDR3 protein. Among hundreds of thousands of distinct CDR3 sequences listed, about 60% were seen once. The chain links TRBV29-1 to TRBJ2-2, with D uncertain. This sequence was found in a girl aged 2-10 years with multiple sclerosis. The sequencing sample was made of blood. CDR3 amino acids: CSVEEGNTGELFF. The CDR3 DNA sequence: TGCAGCGTTGAAGAGGGGAACACCGGGGAGCTGTTTTTT.